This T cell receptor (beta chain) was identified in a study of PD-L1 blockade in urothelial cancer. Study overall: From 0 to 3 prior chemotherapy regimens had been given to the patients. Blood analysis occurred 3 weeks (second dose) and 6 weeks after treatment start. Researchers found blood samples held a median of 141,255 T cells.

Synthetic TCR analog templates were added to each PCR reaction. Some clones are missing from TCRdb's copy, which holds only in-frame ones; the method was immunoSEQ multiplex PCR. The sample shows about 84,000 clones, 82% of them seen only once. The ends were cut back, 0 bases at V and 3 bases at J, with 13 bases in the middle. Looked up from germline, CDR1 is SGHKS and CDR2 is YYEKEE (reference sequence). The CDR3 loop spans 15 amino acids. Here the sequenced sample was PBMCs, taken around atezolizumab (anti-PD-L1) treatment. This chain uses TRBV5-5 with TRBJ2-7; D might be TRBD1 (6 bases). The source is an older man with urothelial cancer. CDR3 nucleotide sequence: TGTGCCAGCAGCTTGGATTCACAGGGTGTCTACGAGCAGTACTTC. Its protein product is CASSLDSQGVYEQYF.